These 12 T cell receptor beta chains originate from one sample sequenced in a study of T-cell reconstitution after alpha-beta-depleted transplantation in children. The library targeted TCRbeta and was prepared with unique molecular identifiers. TCRdb processed the PCR reads anew with MiXCR; each CDR3 protein has one entry. The top ten hold approximately 11% of the sample, which has 250,000 to 350,000 distinct CDR3 sequences, more than 20% seen once. Source: PBMCs, mostly from graft donor cells, taken 180 days after TCRalphabeta/CD19-depleted stem cell transplant. These receptors came from a male patient younger than 18 who had a stem cell transplant for acute lymphoblastic leukemia, so the T cells may come from the graft donor.

This clonotype was detected only a few times. The rearrangement uses TRBV20-1 and TRBJ2-2; perhaps TRBD1 as D (5 bases). From germline, CDR1 is DFQATT and CDR2 SNEGSKA (reference sequence). This CDR3 is 13 amino acids long. V was cut by 3 bases and J by 6 bases, with 11 bases left in between. CDR3 coding DNA: TGCAGTGCTAGCTCCAGGGTTTCCGGGGAGCTGTTTTTT. Amino acid sequence: CSASSRVSGELFF.

The V call is TRBV11-2, the J call TRBJ2-3; D is unclear. Trimming cost V 4 bases and J 11 bases, with 16 bases left between them. Germline V gene lookup returns CDR1 SGHAT and CDR2 FQNNGV. The CDR3 extends over 13 amino acids. The CDR3 DNA reads as TGTGCCAGCAGCTACTCCTCCCCGGGTGTGCAGTATTTT. Protein: CASSYSSPGVQYF.

The sample holds many counts of this clonotype. V is TRBV15 and J is TRBJ1-1; D perhaps matches TRBD1 (5 bases). V was pared by 0 bases and J by 11 bases, with 16 bases between. The germline V gene has CDR1 LNHNV and CDR2 YYDKDF (reference sequence). This CDR3 contains 14 residues. The DNA of the CDR3 is TGTGCCACCAGCAGAGATAGTGTGGGGGGTGAGGCTTTCTTT. Its protein product is CATSRDSVGGEAFF.

The chain links TRBV7-9 to TRBJ2-7; no clear D. Per germline, CDR1 SEHNR and CDR2 FQNEAQ (reference sequence). Trimming took off 4 bases at V and 6 bases at J, with 13 bases between the two ends. The CDR3 contains 13 residues. The CDR3 nucleotides read TGTGCCAGCAGCTCCGTAAGGCCGTCCGAGCAGTACTTC. This translates into CASSSVRPSEQYF.

This clonotype was observed a few times. The chain joins TRBV10-3 to TRBJ2-5, with a weak D call TRBD1 (6 bases). Germline CDR1 is ENHRY and CDR2 is SYGVKD. V shed 7 bases and J shed 5 bases, with 11 bases lying between them. CDR3 length: 12 residues. The CDR3 protein is CAINAGDETQYF. The CDR3 DNA reads as TGTGCCATCAATGCAGGGGACGAGACCCAGTACTTC.

This clonotype was seen more than once but under ten times. This chain links TRBV7-9 with TRBJ2-1; TRBD1 is a possible D gene (6 bases). The CDR3 sequence is 16 residues long. V was clipped by 5 bases and J by 2 bases, with 16 bases between them. Per germline, CDR1 SEHNR and CDR2 FQNEAQ (reference sequence). CDR3 DNA: TGTGCCAGCAGCGGGACCTACAGGGCCCCCTACAATGAGCAGTTCTTC. The encoded protein is CASSGTYRAPYNEQFF.

V gene TRBV27 combines with J gene TRBJ1-5; TRBD1 agrees at 9 bases. This CDR3 is 18 amino acids long. Trimming cost V 5 bases and J 5 bases; bases outside gene matches: 16. Germline CDR1 and CDR2: MNHEY and SMNVEV (reference sequence). The CDR3 DNA follows: TGTGCCAGCAGTCCGAACAGGGGGCGACCTTGGGGTGATCAGCCCCAGCATTTT. This encodes CASSPNRGRPWGDQPQHF.

The chain joins TRBV10-1 to TRBJ2-7; 9 nucleotides align to TRBD1. In germline, CDR1 is WNHNN, CDR2 SYGVQD (reference sequence). This CDR3 contains 15 residues. V lost 4 bases to trimming and J lost 2 bases; unmatched junction nucleotides: 6. This CDR3 reads CASSGGQGGPYEQYF. The CDR3 coding sequence is TGCGCCAGCAGTGGGGGACAGGGAGGACCCTACGAGCAGTACTTC.

There are many counts of this clonotype. V is TRBV5-1 and J is TRBJ2-3, with 8 bases aligning to TRBD1. CDR3 length: 15 amino acids. V lost 1 base and J lost 4; bases outside the gene matches: 5. Germline CDR1 and CDR2: SGHRS and YFSETQ. In DNA, the CDR3 is TGCGCCAGCAGCTTGAGACAGGGGAGGTCAGATACGCAGTATTTT. It codes for CASSLRQGRSDTQYF. Combining the CDR3 with reference TRBV5-1 and TRBJ2-3 gives the whole variable domain KAGVTQTPRYLIKTRGQQVTLSCSPISGHRSVSWYQQTPGQGLQFLFEYFSETQRNKGNFPGRFSGRQFSNSRSEMNVSTLELGDSALYLCASSLRQGRSDTQYFGPGTRLTVL.

V is TRBV6-1 and J is TRBJ2-1; D not resolved. V shed 2 bases and J shed 10 bases, with 6 bases lying between them. The CDR3 totals 11 residues. Germline V lookup: CDR1 MNHNS, CDR2 SASEGT. CDR3 nucleotide sequence: TGTGCCAGCAGTGAATGGGTGGAGCAGTTCTTC. Amino acids: CASSEWVEQFF.

The V gene is TRBV4-1, the J gene TRBJ2-6, with 9 bases fitting TRBD1. This CDR3 region has 18 residues. V gave up 2 bases and J gave up 0 bases; unmatched junction bases: 5. CDR1 is MGHRA and CDR2 is YSYEKL in the germline V gene. DNA for the CDR3: TGCGCCAGCAGCCAATCGGGACAGGGTCTCTCTGGGGCCAACGTCCTGACTTTC. Protein sequence: CASSQSGQGLSGANVLTF.

This clonotype was observed a few times. This chain uses TRBV28 with TRBJ2-5; 13 nucleotides align to TRBD2. Germline V lookup: CDR1 MDHEN, CDR2 SYDVKM. The length of the CDR3 is 14 residues. V gave up 10 bases and J gave up 1 base; unmatched junction bases: 3. CDR3 nucleotides: TGTGCCATCGGGACTAGCGGGACCCAAGAGACCCAGTACTTC. It specifies CAIGTSGTQETQYF.